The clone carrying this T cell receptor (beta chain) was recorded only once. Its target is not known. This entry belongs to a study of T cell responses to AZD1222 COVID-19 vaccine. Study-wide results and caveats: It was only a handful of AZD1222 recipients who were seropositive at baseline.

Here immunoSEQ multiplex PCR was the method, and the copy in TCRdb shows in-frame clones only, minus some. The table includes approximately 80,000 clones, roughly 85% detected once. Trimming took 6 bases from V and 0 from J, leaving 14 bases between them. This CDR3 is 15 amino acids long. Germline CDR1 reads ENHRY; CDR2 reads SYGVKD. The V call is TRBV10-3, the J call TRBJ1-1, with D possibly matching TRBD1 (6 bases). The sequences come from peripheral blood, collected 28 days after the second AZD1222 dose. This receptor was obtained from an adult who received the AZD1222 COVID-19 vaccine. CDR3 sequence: CAISTGRGMNTEAFF. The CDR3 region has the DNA TGTGCCATCAGCACAGGGCGTGGAATGAACACTGAAGCTTTCTTT.